The rows below give T cell receptor beta chains drawn from one sample of a study of CD8+ T cells in alopecia areata. Sequenced by immunoSEQ multiplex PCR; TCRdb stores in-frame clones only, minus some. The data contain about 110,000 clones, roughly 84% of them singletons. Source: CD8+ T cells sorted from blood, taken at week 24, from a patient treated with tofacitinib. These receptors all come from a human donor with alopecia areata. Both conserved end residues are part of each CDR3.

J gene: TRBJ1-1
V gene: TRBV6-1
CDR3 protein: CAITAGQGWTEAFF

J gene: TRBJ2-5
V gene: TRBV7-7
CDR3 protein: CASSLGLADQETQYF

J gene: TRBJ1-1
V gene: TRBV7-8
CDR3 protein: CASSSSTVYAEAFF

J gene: TRBJ2-2
V gene: TRBV19
CDR3 protein: CASSMWFGTVNTGELFF

J gene: TRBJ1-1
V gene: TRBV19
CDR3 protein: CASSMQGPTEAFF

J gene: TRBJ2-1
V gene: TRBV4-1
CDR3 protein: CASSLTSGGYNEQFF

J gene: TRBJ2-1
V gene: TRBV9
CDR3 protein: CASSVSLGLNEQFF

J gene: TRBJ2-7
V gene: TRBV27
CDR3 protein: CASSLSGQGAYHEQYF

J gene: TRBJ1-2
V gene: TRBV6-6
CDR3 protein: CASSYSIDTNYGYTF

J gene: TRBJ2-5
V gene: TRBV6-1
CDR3 protein: CASSEAGQGLEETQYF

J gene: TRBJ1-3
V gene: TRBV12-5
CDR3 protein: CASGLVLSSGNTIYF

J gene: TRBJ2-2
V gene: TRBV5-1
CDR3 protein: CASSLSVLDDTGELFF

J gene: TRBJ2-7
V gene: TRBV6-5
CDR3 protein: CASSYSWTLSEQYF